This T cell receptor (beta chain) derives from a study of blood T cells in healthy people across ages. Every sample had a minimum of 6.5 million PBMCs isolated. The CDR3 is 15 residues long. V was trimmed by 5 bases and J by 1 base, leaving 11 bases between them. Germline CDR1 and CDR2: SEHNR and FQNEAQ (reference sequence). This clonotype turned up a few times. It was with a sample-barcoded 5' primer and a J-beta primer mix that a second PCR of roughly 6 to 12 cycles was run. TCRdb reprocessed the 5' RACE reads via MiXCR and lists one record per CDR3 protein. Seen here are roughly 1,100,000 distinct CDR3 sequences, roughly 24% observed once, and the top ten hold approximately 0.71%. The sample was also linked to a second study, of T cells of mothers and their children. That source adds: Donors were three healthy Caucasian mothers and their six children. At a rate of approximately 1.4 ug per 15 ul, cDNA synthesis received all of the extracted RNA. Sequencing returned over 9 million TCR beta CDR3 reads per mother and 3 million to 3.5 million per child.

The source is a girl aged 2-10 years in good health. Sequenced input: blood. The rearrangement uses TRBV7-9 and TRBJ2-2; D is undetermined. This CDR3 is CASSPEELNTGELFF. For the CDR3, the DNA is TGTGCCAGCAGCCCCGAGGAGTTGAACACCGGGGAGCTGTTTTTT.